The 22 T cell receptor beta chains given below trace back to one sample, sequenced in a study of T cell responses to AZD1222 COVID-19 vaccine. TCRdb's table, derived via immunoSEQ multiplex PCR, lists solely in-frame clones and lacks some. Of 150,000 to 200,000 clones in the sample, 90% to 95% were seen once. The material was peripheral blood, obtained 28 days after the second dose of the MenACWY control vaccine. Receptors were obtained from an adult who received the MenACWY meningococcal vaccine as a control.

This clone was counted a single time. The gene calls are TRBV28 and TRBJ1-2; 8 nucleotides align to TRBD1. The CDR3 loop spans 15 amino acids. Unmatched junction bases numbered 8, after V lost 5 bases and J lost 3 bases. The germline gives CDR1 MDHEN, CDR2 SYDVKM. The CDR3 DNA reads as TGTGCCAGCAGTCTGGACAGGGACCCTTACTATGGCTACACCTTC. Protein: CASSLDRDPYYGYTF.

As for this clone: A read error may account for a junction end that differs from germline. The rearrangement uses TRBV2 and TRBJ2-7, with D uncertain. The CDR3 length is 15 residues. Germline loops: CDR1 SNHLY, CDR2 FYNNEI. The CDR3 spells CASSEGGGPSTKRNF. The CDR3 nucleotides are TGTGCCAGCAGTGAAGGAGGCGGACCCTCTACGAAACGGAACTTC. Using reference TRBV2 and TRBJ2-7 for the parts outside the CDR3, the full variable domain is EPEVTQTPSHQVTQMGQEVILRCVPISNHLYFYWYRQILGQKVEFLVSFYNNEISEKSEIFDDQFSVERPDGSNFTLKIRSTKLEDSAMYFCASSEGGGPSTKRNFGPGTRLTVT.

The rearrangement links TRBV6-1 to TRBJ2-5; the match to TRBD2 covers 16 bases. Germline CDR1 and CDR2: MNHNS and SASEGT. This CDR3 has 21 amino acids. The ends lost 4 bases at V and 3 bases at J; junction bases unmatched: 17. This CDR3 reads CASSAAPGTSGGASRKETQYF. The CDR3 DNA is TGTGCCAGCAGTGCAGCCCCCGGGACTAGCGGGGGGGCAAGCAGAAAAGAGACCCAGTACTTC.

The rearrangement uses TRBV4-2 and TRBJ2-7; either TRBD1 or TRBD2 may fit D (6 bases each). The CDR3 totals 14 residues. V gave up 0 bases and J gave up 7 bases, with 13 bases separating them. CDR1 and CDR2 (germline): LGHNA, YNFKEQ. The CDR3 sequence is CASSQDKGGREQYF. Here the CDR3 DNA reads TGTGCCAGCAGCCAAGATAAGGGGGGCCGAGAGCAGTACTTC.

The V call is TRBV7-2, the J call TRBJ2-1; perhaps TRBD2 as D (7 bases). CDR1 is SGHTA, CDR2 FQGNSA, per germline. This CDR3 is built from 17 residues. The V and J ends lost 7 bases and 4 bases respectively, with 23 bases between them. As DNA, the CDR3 is TGTGCCAGCATCACCTTAGGGGGGGCCCCGAATTACAATGAGCAGTTCTTC. Translation gives CASITLGGAPNYNEQFF.

The chain is built from TRBV7-3 and TRBJ2-7; perhaps TRBD1 as D (5 bases). Germline values: CDR1 SGHTA, CDR2 FQGTGA. The V end lost 5 bases, the J end lost 2 bases, and 16 bases lay between the germline ends. This CDR3 spans 15 amino acids. The CDR3 region is CASSQGPGVAYEQYF. CDR3 DNA sequence: TGTGCCAGCAGCCAGGGTCCCGGTGTGGCCTACGAGCAGTACTTC.

The CDR3 DNA follows: TGTGCCAGCAGTTACGGACAGAGCACTGAAGCTTTCTTT. As protein: CASSYGQSTEAFF. This chain links TRBV6-6 with TRBJ1-1; D perhaps matches TRBD1 (6 bases). V lost 2 bases and J 4 bases, leaving 8 bases between the germline ends. CDR3 size: 13 residues. Germline V lookup: CDR1 MNHNY, CDR2 SVGAGI (reference sequence).

The chain combines TRBV5-1 with TRBJ2-2; 8 nucleotides agree with TRBD2. The ends lost 1 base at V and 4 bases at J; junction bases unmatched: 3. Looked up from germline, CDR1 is SGHRS and CDR2 is YFSETQ. This CDR3 contains 15 residues. This CDR3 reads CASSLTGGATGELFF. CDR3 sequence (DNA): TGCGCCAGCAGCTTGACCGGGGGGGCCACCGGGGAGCTGTTTTTT.

This chain joins TRBV28 and TRBJ1-2; a weak D match, TRBD1 (6 bases). The germline V gene has CDR1 MDHEN and CDR2 SYDVKM. The V gene lost 6 bases and the J gene lost 10 bases, with 12 bases spanning the gap. There are 11 residues in the CDR3. CDR3 region: CASSLTGNYTF. In DNA, the CDR3 is TGTGCCAGCAGCCTAACAGGGAACTACACCTTC.

This sequence joins TRBV30 and TRBJ1-4; the match to TRBD1 covers 8 bases. The V gene end was trimmed by 8 bases and the J gene end by 7 bases; junction bases not matched to a gene: 9. The CDR3 contains 13 residues. Per the germline V gene, CDR1 is GTSNPN and CDR2 is SVGIG (reference sequence). CDR3 in DNA: TGTGCCGGGCGACAGGGGAACTCTGAAAAACTGTTTTTT. Translating it yields CAGRQGNSEKLFF.

V and J are TRBV29-1 and TRBJ2-6, with D tentatively TRBD1 (7 bases). Per germline, CDR1 SQVTM and CDR2 ANQGSEA. The CDR3 loop spans 14 amino acids. Trimming shortened V by 4 bases and J by 4 bases, and 11 bases separated the two germline ends. The DNA of the CDR3 is TGCAGCGTTGGACAGGGAGGAGGGGCCAACGTCCTGACTTTC. It yields the protein CSVGQGGGANVLTF. Full variable domain (outside the CDR3, taken from reference TRBV29-1 and TRBJ2-6): SAVISQKPSRDICQRGTSLTIQCQVDSQVTMMFWYRQQPGQSLTLIATANQGSEATYESGFVIDKFPISRPNLTFSTLTVSNMSPEDSSIYLCSVGQGGGANVLTFGAGSRLTVL.

This clone was observed at least ten times. V gene TRBV20-1 combines with J gene TRBJ2-1; D is unresolved. CDR1 DFQATT and CDR2 SNEGSKA come from the germline V gene (reference sequence). This CDR3 has 11 amino acids. V lost 0 bases and J 7 bases, leaving 4 bases between the germline ends. Written as DNA, the CDR3 is TGCAGTGCTAGAGAGGGGAATGAGCAGTTCTTC. Translated: CSAREGNEQFF.

The chain links TRBV14 to TRBJ1-1; 7 bases are a match to TRBD1. Germline values: CDR1 SGHDN, CDR2 FVKESK. This CDR3 comprises 15 residues. J was trimmed by 0 bases and V by 9 bases; bases with no gene match: 10. The chain's CDR3 is CASDRASEMNTEAFF. The CDR3 DNA is TGTGCCAGTGACAGGGCGTCGGAAATGAACACTGAAGCTTTCTTT.

The J gene is TRBJ1-4, the V gene TRBV2; D is perhaps TRBD1 (5 bases). Germline CDR1 and CDR2: SNHLY and FYNNEI. The CDR3 is 15 residues long. Trimming left V 7 bases short and J 2 bases short, with 14 bases between. For the CDR3, the DNA is TGTGCCAGCACCACAATGGGGGTCACTAATGAAAAACTGTTTTTT. Protein sequence: CASTTMGVTNEKLFF.

The chain recombines TRBV2 with TRBJ1-5; no clear D. This CDR3 spans 13 amino acids. V was trimmed by 0 bases and J by 4 bases, leaving 4 bases between them. Germline loops: CDR1 SNHLY, CDR2 FYNNEI. The CDR3 DNA reads as TGTGCCAGCAGTGAAGCAGGGAATCAGCCCCAGCATTTT. Translation gives CASSEAGNQPQHF.

The chain joins TRBV19 to TRBJ1-1; D gene ambiguous. CDR3 length: 14 residues. Germline V gene data show CDR1 as LNHDA and CDR2 as SQIVND (reference sequence). The ends were cut back, 1 base at V and 0 bases at J, with 6 bases in the middle. The CDR3 is CASSIGPVNTEAFF. The CDR3 nucleotides read TGTGCCAGTAGTATAGGTCCAGTGAACACTGAAGCTTTCTTT.

The J gene is TRBJ2-1, the V gene TRBV9; 7 bases fit TRBD1. Per the germline V gene, CDR1 is SGDLS and CDR2 is YYNGEE. The CDR3 is 16 residues long. V lost 4 bases to trimming and J lost 5 bases; unmatched junction nucleotides: 12. CDR3: CASSSRQGAFNNEQFF. The CDR3 region has the DNA TGTGCCAGCAGCTCCCGACAGGGCGCATTTAACAATGAGCAGTTCTTC.

A single count supports this clone. V gene TRBV6-1 combines with J gene TRBJ1-6; 7 bases agree with TRBD1. This CDR3 is built from 16 residues. The germline V gene has CDR1 MNHNS and CDR2 SASEGT. The trim removed 2 bases at V and 1 base at J, leaving 2 bases unmatched. Here the CDR3 DNA reads TGTGCCAGCAGTGAACCGACAGGGTCCTATAATTCACCCCTCCACTTT. Its protein product is CASSEPTGSYNSPLHF.

J is TRBJ1-1 and V is TRBV5-6; 7 bases align to TRBD1. The J segment lost 4 bases and the V segment lost 2 bases, leaving 5 bases of the junction unmatched. The germline V gene has CDR1 SGHDT and CDR2 YYEEEE. This CDR3 contains 14 residues. For the CDR3, the DNA is TGTGCCAGCAGCTTTTGGACAGGTATCACTGAAGCTTTCTTT. Its protein product is CASSFWTGITEAFF.

The V and J genes are TRBV24-1 and TRBJ2-5, with TRBD2 matching over 14 bases. Trimming cost V 3 bases and J 4 bases; bases outside gene matches: 3. Germline CDR1 reads KGHDR; CDR2 reads SFDVKD. The CDR3 covers 16 residues. CDR3 sequence: CATSDAGLAGVETQYF. The CDR3 DNA reads as TGTGCCACCAGTGATGCGGGACTAGCGGGGGTAGAGACCCAGTACTTC.

Points on this clone: This specimen includes other DNA sequences encoding the same CDR3. The V and J genes are TRBV12-3 or TRBV12-4 and TRBJ2-6; no clear D gene. V was cut by 5 bases and J by 4 bases, with 3 bases left in between. The CDR3 is 12 residues long. The CDR3 loop reads CASSSGANVLTF. The CDR3 DNA is TGTGCCAGCAGTAGCGGGGCCAACGTCCTGACTTTC.

This chain uses TRBV30 with TRBJ1-6, with a tentative D call TRBD1 (6 bases). The CDR3 runs to 14 residues. V shed 5 bases and J shed 14 bases, with 22 bases lying between them. Germline values: CDR1 GTSNPN, CDR2 SVGIG (reference sequence). DNA of the CDR3: TGTGCCTGGGACCCGGGAAGGGGGGTATCGTCCCTCCACTTT. It yields the protein CAWDPGRGVSSLHF.